These 16 T cell receptor beta chains were sequenced from one sample in a study of blood T cell repertoires in COVID-19. Using immunoSEQ multiplex PCR, the repertoire was profiled, and TCRdb retains in-frame clones only, with some absent. The sample lists about 300,000 clones, 89% occurring once. Sample: PBMCs or T cells enriched from blood (not recorded which). Receptor source: a woman aged 50 to 65 who had been exposed to COVID-19.

This clone was observed once. The chain couples TRBV4-2 to TRBJ2-5; 11 nucleotides line up with TRBD2. J was trimmed by 0 bases and V by 1 base; bases with no gene match: 4. The germline gives CDR1 LGHNA, CDR2 YNFKEQ. The length of the CDR3 is 17 residues. The CDR3 protein is CASSQALGLADQETQYF. The CDR3 DNA is TGTGCCAGCAGCCAAGCCTTGGGACTAGCGGACCAAGAGACCCAGTACTTC.

The chain employs TRBV2 and TRBJ2-6; possibly TRBD1 for D (6 bases). There are 19 residues in the CDR3. The V and J ends lost 10 bases and 0 bases respectively, with 25 bases between them. Germline V gene data show CDR1 as SNHLY and CDR2 as FYNNEI. CDR3: CATGWGSRGTSSGANVLTF. The CDR3 DNA sequence: TGTGCCACCGGGTGGGGTAGCAGGGGTACATCCTCTGGGGCCAACGTCCTGACTTTC.

The rearrangement uses TRBV7-9 and TRBJ1-1; D perhaps matches TRBD1 (5 bases). This CDR3 region has 15 residues. Germline CDR1 SEHNR, CDR2 FQNEAQ (reference sequence). V lost 1 base to trimming and J lost 1 base, with 10 bases between them. CDR3 DNA: TGTGCCAGCAGCTTAGTGCAGGGCGCGAACACTGAAGCTTTCTTT. Protein sequence: CASSLVQGANTEAFF. The complete variable domain, with remaining parts taken from reference TRBV7-9 and TRBJ1-1, reads DTGVSQNPRHKITKRGQNVTFRCDPISEHNRLYWYRQTLGQGPEFLTYFQNEAQLEKSRLLSDRFSAERPKGSFSTLEIQRTEQGDSAMYLCASSLVQGANTEAFFGQGTRLTVV.

This sequence joins TRBV19 and TRBJ1-2, with a tentative D call TRBD1 (6 bases). Germline V CDR1 and CDR2: LNHDA, SQIVND (reference sequence). V gave up 3 bases and J gave up 4 bases, with 12 bases separating them. This CDR3 is built from 14 residues. In nucleotides, the CDR3 is TGTGCCAGTAGTATCAGGGGAGAGGGCTATGGCTACACCTTC. Translated: CASSIRGEGYGYTF.

The rearrangement links TRBV5-1 to TRBJ2-7; 7 nucleotides align to TRBD1. The CDR3 is made up of 12 amino acids. Germline lookup yields CDR1 SGHRS and CDR2 YFSETQ. J gave up 3 bases and V 5 bases, and 2 bases lay outside the gene matches. DNA of the CDR3: TGCGCCAGCAGTGGGACAGACTACGAGCAGTACTTC. Its protein product is CASSGTDYEQYF.

About this clone itself: Additional DNA sequences in this sample encode the identical CDR3. The chain carries TRBV5-1 and TRBJ1-5; unclear D gene. The ends were cut back, 0 bases at V and 1 base at J, with 5 bases in the middle. In germline, CDR1 is SGHRS, CDR2 YFSETQ. CDR3 length equals 14 residues. The CDR3 spells CASSLGGSNQPQHF. Written as DNA, the CDR3 is TGCGCCAGCAGCTTGGGAGGGAGCAATCAGCCCCAGCATTTT.

The chain is built from TRBV5-1 and TRBJ2-5; 12 nucleotides align to TRBD2. CDR1 and CDR2 from the germline V gene are SGHRS and YFSETQ. V shed 4 bases and J 2 bases; nucleotides not matched to a gene: 3. There are 15 residues in the CDR3. CDR3 sequence: CASSPTSGSQETQYF. In nucleotides, the CDR3 is TGCGCCAGCAGCCCGACTAGCGGGAGTCAAGAGACCCAGTACTTC.

V gene TRBV2 combines with J gene TRBJ2-1; possible D gene TRBD2, 6 bases. Germline-derived CDR1 and CDR2 are SNHLY and FYNNEI. The CDR3 has 17 residues. The ends were cut back, 7 bases at V and 1 base at J, with 20 bases in the middle. CDR3 sequence: CASKASALPGSYNEQFF. CDR3 DNA: TGTGCCAGCAAGGCTAGCGCCCTTCCCGGGTCCTACAATGAGCAGTTCTTC.

V is TRBV5-8 and J is TRBJ1-5; D gene ambiguous. Germline lookup yields CDR1 SGHTS and CDR2 YDEGEE. The CDR3 contains 16 residues. The germline V and J ends were trimmed by 4 bases and 2 bases, with 16 bases remaining between them. CDR3: CASSSGRATGNQPQHF. CDR3 DNA: TGTGCCAGCAGCAGCGGTCGGGCCACGGGCAATCAGCCCCAGCATTTT.

The chain uses TRBV2 and TRBJ1-3; 8 bases are shared with TRBD1. The CDR3 is 13 amino acids. Germline V gives CDR1 SNHLY, CDR2 FYNNEI. Losses at the gene ends were 4 bases for V and 6 bases for J; bases not matched to a gene: 2. CDR3: CASSAQGVNTIYF. The CDR3 coding sequence is TGTGCCAGCAGTGCACAGGGGGTAAACACCATATATTTT. Based on the CDR3 plus reference TRBV2 and TRBJ1-3, the full variable domain is EPEVTQTPSHQVTQMGQEVILRCVPISNHLYFYWYRQILGQKVEFLVSFYNNEISEKSEIFDDQFSVERPDGSNFTLKIRSTKLEDSAMYFCASSAQGVNTIYFGEGSWLTVV.

The genes are TRBV5-4 and TRBJ1-2; TRBD1 matches 8 bases. Trimming at V came to 2 bases and at J to 0 bases, leaving 6 bases not matched to a gene. The CDR3 runs to 16 residues. Germline values: CDR1 SGHNT, CDR2 YYREEE (reference sequence). The CDR3 DNA sequence: TGTGCCAGCAGCTTATCGGGACAGGAATCTAACTATGGCTACACCTTC. As protein: CASSLSGQESNYGYTF.

The CDR3 loop is CASSVGQGDREQYF. CDR3 DNA sequence: TGTGCCAGCAGCGTAGGGCAGGGGGACAGGGAGCAGTACTTC. The genes are TRBV9 and TRBJ2-7; TRBD1 matches at 8 bases. Germline V gene lookup returns CDR1 SGDLS and CDR2 YYNGEE. The CDR3 covers 14 residues. The V and J ends lost 0 bases and 7 bases, in that order; junction bases with no gene match: 6.

The chain recombines TRBV5-1 with TRBJ2-3, with 9 bases identical to TRBD2. This CDR3 contains 15 residues. With 0 bases clipped from V and 5 bases from J, the junction kept 4 bases outside the gene matches. The germline gives CDR1 SGHRS, CDR2 YFSETQ. CDR3 sequence: CASSLGGGAVDTQYF. DNA for the CDR3: TGCGCCAGCAGCTTGGGCGGGGGGGCCGTAGATACGCAGTATTTT.

This clone showed up just a few times. The chain couples TRBV11-2 to TRBJ2-5; 12 nucleotides agree with TRBD1. With V trimmed by 4 bases and J by 4 bases, 1 base remained unmatched. Germline-derived CDR1 and CDR2 are SGHAT and FQNNGV. The CDR3 covers 14 residues. The CDR3 is CASSWDRGRETQYF. The DNA for the CDR3 is TGTGCCAGCAGCTGGGACAGGGGGCGAGAGACCCAGTACTTC.

V is TRBV3-1 (or the pseudogene TRBV3-2) and J is TRBJ2-1, with TRBD2 matching 11 bases. The V segment lost 3 bases and the J segment 4 bases; nucleotides outside the gene matches: 5. The CDR3 consists of 16 residues. Germline CDR1 and CDR2: LGHDT and YNNKEL (reference sequence). The CDR3 region has the DNA TGTGCCAGCAGCCATCCAGGGACTAGCGGTTACAATGAGCAGTTCTTC. Protein sequence: CASSHPGTSGYNEQFF.

V and J are TRBV7-2 and TRBJ1-1; D is possibly TRBD1 (5 bases). Trimming left V 1 base short and J 1 base short, with 10 bases between. This CDR3 region has 15 residues. Germline V gene data show CDR1 as SGHTA and CDR2 as FQGNSA. The CDR3 nucleotides are TGTGCCAGCAGCTTAGGGGGACTTGAGAACACTGAAGCTTTCTTT. It translates to CASSLGGLENTEAFF.